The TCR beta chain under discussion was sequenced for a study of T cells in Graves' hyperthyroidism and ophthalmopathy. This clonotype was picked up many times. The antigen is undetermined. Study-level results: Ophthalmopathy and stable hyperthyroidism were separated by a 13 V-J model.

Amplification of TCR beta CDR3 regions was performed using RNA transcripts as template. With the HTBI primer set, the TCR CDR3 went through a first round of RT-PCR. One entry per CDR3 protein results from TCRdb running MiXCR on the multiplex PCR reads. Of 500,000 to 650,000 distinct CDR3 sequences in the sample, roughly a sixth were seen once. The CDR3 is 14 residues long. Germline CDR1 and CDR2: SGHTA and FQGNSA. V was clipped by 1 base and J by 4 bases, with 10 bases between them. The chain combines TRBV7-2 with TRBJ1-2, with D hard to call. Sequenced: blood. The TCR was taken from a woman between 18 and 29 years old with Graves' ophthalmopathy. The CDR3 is CASSLGWQSYGYTF. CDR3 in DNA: TGTGCCAGCAGCTTAGGGTGGCAGAGCTATGGCTACACCTTC. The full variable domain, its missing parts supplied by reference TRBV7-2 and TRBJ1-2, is GAGVSQSPSNKVTEKGKDVELRCDPISGHTALYWYRQSLGQGLEFLIYFQGNSAPDKSGLPSDRFSAERTGGSVSTLTIQRTQQEDSAVYLCASSLGWQSYGYTFGSGTRLTVV.